These T cell receptor beta chains were read from a single sample in a study of Ad26.COV2.S vaccination and SARS-CoV-2 variants. Sequencing used immunoSEQ multiplex PCR; TCRdb keeps in-frame clones, though not all of them. This table holds hundreds of thousands of clones, around 88% found once. Material: peripheral blood, obtained in a trial of Ad26.COV2.S vaccine versus placebo. These receptors were taken from a person aged 18-65 years who received the Ad26.COV2.S COVID-19 vaccine or a placebo. Both conserved end residues are part of each CDR3. Each record gives: D gene, V gene, J gene, clone size, CDR3 protein, CDR3 DNA. D genes are given only for firm matches. Rows may omit the clone size; those that give it use once, few, many or a size class.

>TRBD1|TRBV6-1|TRBJ1-2|.
CASSDRGQANYGYTF
TGTGCCAGCAGTGATAGGGGACAGGCAAACTATGGCTACACCTTC
>TRBD1|TRBV6-2/TRBV6-3|TRBJ1-2|.
CASSYPDRGTMDYGYTF
TGTGCCAGCAGTTACCCGGACAGGGGGACGATGGACTATGGCTACACCTTC
>TRBD1|TRBV5-6|TRBJ2-1|.
CASSVTGVHNEQFF
TGTGCCAGCAGCGTAACAGGGGTCCACAATGAGCAGTTCTTC
>TRBD1|TRBV28|TRBJ2-7|.
CASSHPGTGETYEQYF
TGTGCCAGCAGTCATCCCGGGACAGGGGAGACCTACGAGCAGTACTTC
>.|TRBV19|TRBJ2-5|.
CASSIWGSTQETQYF
TGTGCCAGTAGTATATGGGGCAGCACGCAAGAGACCCAGTACTTC
>.|TRBV19|TRBJ2-7|many
CASSMQAEGYEQYF
TGTGCCAGTAGTATGCAAGCGGAGGGCTACGAGCAGTACTTC
>TRBD2|TRBV18|TRBJ2-1|.
CASTTVWTRGPHEQFF
TGTGCCAGCACAACGGTCTGGACTAGAGGGCCTCATGAGCAGTTCTTC
>.|TRBV30|TRBJ2-1|.
CAWRSYNEQFF
TGTGCCTGGCGCTCCTACAATGAGCAGTTCTTC
>TRBD1|TRBV4-3|TRBJ2-3|.
CASSRDRGGPDTQYF
TGCGCCAGCAGCCGGGACAGGGGTGGGCCAGATACGCAGTATTTT
>TRBD2|TRBV3-1/TRBV3-2|TRBJ2-1|.
CASSQAAGVREQFF
TGTGCCAGCAGCCAAGCGGCGGGAGTAAGGGAGCAGTTCTTC
>.|TRBV30|TRBJ1-1|.
CAWMGGGNTEAFF
TGTGCCTGGATGGGGGGCGGGAACACTGAAGCTTTCTTT
>.|TRBV20-1|TRBJ2-3|.
CSASSPRTQYF
TGCAGTGCTAGTTCCCCCAGGACGCAGTATTTT
>.|TRBV5-1|TRBJ2-2|few
CASSFSEYTGELFF
TGCGCCAGCAGCTTTAGCGAATACACCGGGGAGCTGTTTTTT
>TRBD2|TRBV27|TRBJ2-2|.
CASWGSGSIIGELFF
TGTGCCAGCTGGGGGAGCGGGAGTATAATCGGGGAGCTGTTTTTT
>.|TRBV13|TRBJ2-1|.
CASSLAQGSNEQFF
TGTGCCAGCAGCTTAGCACAGGGCTCAAATGAGCAGTTCTTC
>TRBD2|TRBV30|TRBJ2-1|.
CAWRGGLAFEQFF
TGTGCCTGGAGAGGGGGACTAGCATTTGAGCAGTTCTTC
>.|TRBV7-2|TRBJ2-3|.
CASTFRASTDTQYF
TGTGCCAGCACCTTCCGAGCAAGCACAGATACGCAGTATTTT
>.|TRBV6-6|TRBJ2-7|.
CASSYSEASYEQYF
TGTGCCAGCAGTTATTCTGAGGCGTCCTACGAGCAGTACTTC